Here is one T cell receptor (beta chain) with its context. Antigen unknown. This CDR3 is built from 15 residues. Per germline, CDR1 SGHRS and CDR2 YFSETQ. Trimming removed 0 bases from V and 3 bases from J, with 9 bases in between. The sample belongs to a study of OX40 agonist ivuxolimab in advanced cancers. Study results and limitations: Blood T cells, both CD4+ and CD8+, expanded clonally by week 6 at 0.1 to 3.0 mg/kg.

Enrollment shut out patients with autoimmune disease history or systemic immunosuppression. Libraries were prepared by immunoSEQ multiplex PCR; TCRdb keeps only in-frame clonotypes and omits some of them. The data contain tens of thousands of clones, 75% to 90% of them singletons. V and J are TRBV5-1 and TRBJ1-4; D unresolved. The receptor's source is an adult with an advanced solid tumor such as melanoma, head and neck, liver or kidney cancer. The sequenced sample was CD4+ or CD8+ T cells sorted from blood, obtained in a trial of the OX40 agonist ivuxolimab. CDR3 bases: TGCGCCAGCAGCTTGGCAGAAACGGCTAATGAAAAACTGTTTTTT. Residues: CASSLAETANEKLFF.